This T cell receptor beta chain was recorded in a study of T cell repertoires in cytomegalovirus infection. Across the study: Epitope selection comprised recently identified HLA-C-restricted CMV epitopes and well-studied HLA-B-restricted CMV epitopes. Matching HLA type and CMV infection were both indicated by public TCR beta signatures.

Germline CDR1 SNHLY, CDR2 FYNNEI. This CDR3 spans 13 amino acids. J gave up 5 bases and V 8 bases, and 5 bases lay outside the gene matches. Details on this clonotype: Its antigen is currently unknown.

Each CDR3 protein gets one entry after TCRdb re-called the reads with MiXCR. The table includes 380,000 or so distinct CDR3 sequences, about 34% detected once. Study results and caveats: Dominant in the ex vivo response were TCR beta clonotypes restricted by HLA-C and specific for CMV. Totalled public TCR beta family frequency picked out people who carried CMV plus the relevant HLA.

The source of this sequence is a human donor in good health (CMV status not recorded). Some clones in this sample may be carry-over from other donors' samples. The chain carries TRBV2 and TRBJ2-2, with 7 bases lining up with TRBD2. Sequenced here: cultured PBMCs, sampled from culture after CMV antigen stimulation. For the CDR3, the DNA is TGTGCCAGCCAGCGGGGTGGAACCGGGGAGCTGTTTTTT. This translates into CASQRGGTGELFF. Filled out from reference TRBV2 and TRBJ2-2, the complete variable domain reads EPEVTQTPSHQVTQMGQEVILRCVPISNHLYFYWYRQILGQKVEFLVSFYNNEISEKSEIFDDQFSVERPDGSNFTLKIRSTKLEDSAMYFCASQRGGTGELFFGEGSRLTVL.